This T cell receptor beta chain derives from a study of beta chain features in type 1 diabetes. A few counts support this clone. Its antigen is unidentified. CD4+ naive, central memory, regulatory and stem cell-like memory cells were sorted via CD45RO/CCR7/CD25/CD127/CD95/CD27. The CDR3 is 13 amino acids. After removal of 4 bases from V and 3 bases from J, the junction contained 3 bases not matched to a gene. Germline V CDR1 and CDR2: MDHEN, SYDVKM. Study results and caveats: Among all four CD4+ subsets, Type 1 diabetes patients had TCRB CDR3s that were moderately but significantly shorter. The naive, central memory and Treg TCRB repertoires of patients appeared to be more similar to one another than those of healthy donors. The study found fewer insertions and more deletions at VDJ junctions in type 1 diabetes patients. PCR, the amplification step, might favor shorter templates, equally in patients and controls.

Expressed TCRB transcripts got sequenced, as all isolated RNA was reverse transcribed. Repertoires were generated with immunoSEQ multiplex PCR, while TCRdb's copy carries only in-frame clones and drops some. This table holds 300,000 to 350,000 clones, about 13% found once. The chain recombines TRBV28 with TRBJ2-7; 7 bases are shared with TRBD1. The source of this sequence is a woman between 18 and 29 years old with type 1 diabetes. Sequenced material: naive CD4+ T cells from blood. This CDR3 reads CASSSGTDYEQYV. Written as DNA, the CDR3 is TGTGCCAGCAGTTCCGGGACAGACTACGAGCAGTACGTC.